One and the same sample provided the 18 T cell receptor beta chains below, sequenced in a study of blood T cell repertoires in COVID-19. TCRdb's table, derived via immunoSEQ multiplex PCR, lists solely in-frame clones and lacks some. The sample lists 200,000 to 250,000 clones, around 84% seen once, with 9.5% to 10% in the top ten. Sequenced material: peripheral blood. The source is a man aged 45-65 years with active or convalescent COVID-19.

The CDR3 here is CASSLGRGPMNTEAFF. CDR3 DNA: TGCGCCAGCAGCTTGGGCAGGGGTCCCATGAACACTGAAGCTTTCTTT. The chain links TRBV5-1 to TRBJ1-1; TRBD1 might be the D (6 bases). The germline gives CDR1 SGHRS, CDR2 YFSETQ. This CDR3 has 16 residues. Trimming took off 0 bases at V and 0 bases at J, with 12 bases between the two ends. The whole variable domain, filled in from reference TRBV5-1 and TRBJ1-1, reads KAGVTQTPRYLIKTRGQQVTLSCSPISGHRSVSWYQQTPGQGLQFLFEYFSETQRNKGNFPGRFSGRQFSNSRSEMNVSTLELGDSALYLCASSLGRGPMNTEAFFGQGTRLTVV.

V usage is TRBV25-1 and J usage is TRBJ1-2; 9 positions agree with TRBD1. The germline V gene has CDR1 MGHDK and CDR2 SYGVNS. The CDR3 covers 13 residues. V shed 4 bases and J 8 bases; nucleotides not matched to a gene: 5. CDR3 in amino acids: CASSVQDRGGYTF. CDR3 nucleotide sequence: TGTGCCAGCAGTGTGCAGGACAGGGGAGGCTACACCTTC.

The genes are TRBV2 and TRBJ2-2; a possible D gene is TRBD1 (5 bases). Trimming stripped 2 bases from V and 6 bases from J, with 7 bases between. Germline loops: CDR1 SNHLY, CDR2 FYNNEI. The CDR3 is 13 amino acids. CDR3 DNA sequence: TGTGCCAGCAGTGAACGCAGGGCCGGGGAGCTGTTTTTT. It translates to CASSERRAGELFF. Using reference TRBV2 and TRBJ2-2 for the parts outside the CDR3, the full variable domain is EPEVTQTPSHQVTQMGQEVILRCVPISNHLYFYWYRQILGQKVEFLVSFYNNEISEKSEIFDDQFSVERPDGSNFTLKIRSTKLEDSAMYFCASSERRAGELFFGEGSRLTVL.

V usage is TRBV27 and J usage is TRBJ1-2; no clear D. The germline V and J ends were trimmed by 0 bases and 4 bases, with 9 bases remaining between them. This CDR3 contains 14 residues. In germline, CDR1 is MNHEY, CDR2 SMNVEV (reference sequence). This CDR3 reads CASSLSSVSYGYTF. The CDR3 bases are TGTGCCAGCAGTTTATCCTCAGTATCCTATGGCTACACCTTC.

As to this clone: Other DNA sequences in this sample translate to the same CDR3. The V call is TRBV6-5, the J call TRBJ2-7, with 9 bases lining up with TRBD1. Germline CDR1 is MNHEY and CDR2 is SVGAGI. This CDR3 region has 15 residues. With V trimmed by 2 bases and J by 2 bases, 4 bases remained unmatched. The DNA for the CDR3 is TGTGCCAGCAGTTACGGGGGACAGGGTACCTACGAGCAGTACTTC. This sequence encodes CASSYGGQGTYEQYF.

J is TRBJ2-3 and V is TRBV6-5; 8 positions agree with TRBD2. The J segment lost 2 bases and the V segment lost 2 bases, leaving 6 bases of the junction unmatched. CDR1 and CDR2 from the germline V gene are MNHEY and SVGAGI. The CDR3 sequence is 16 residues long. The CDR3 DNA follows: TGTGCCAGCAGTTACCCGGCTAGCGGGTCCACAGATACGCAGTATTTT. Its protein product is CASSYPASGSTDTQYF.

The CDR3 sequence is CASSPWGGRTYNEQFF. The CDR3 DNA sequence: TGTGCCAGCTCACCATGGGGCGGGAGAACCTACAATGAGCAGTTCTTC. This chain joins TRBV18 and TRBJ2-1, with TRBD2 matching over 7 bases. Germline values: CDR1 KGHSH, CDR2 LQKENI. The CDR3 covers 16 residues. V gave up 2 bases and J gave up 2 bases; unmatched junction bases: 6.

The gene calls are TRBV9 and TRBJ2-1; TRBD2 agrees at 7 bases. The CDR3 has 16 residues. V was pared by 4 bases and J by 4 bases, with 11 bases of the junction left unmatched. Per the germline V gene, CDR1 is SGDLS and CDR2 is YYNGEE. In DNA, the CDR3 is TGTGCCAGCAGCCCAGATAGGGGACTATATTACAATGAGCAGTTCTTC. Its protein is CASSPDRGLYYNEQFF.

J is TRBJ1-2 and V is TRBV10-1, with D possibly matching TRBD1 (5 bases). Germline V lookup: CDR1 WNHNN, CDR2 SYGVQD (reference sequence). The CDR3 covers 10 residues. Trimming took off 11 bases at V and 5 bases at J, with 9 bases between the two ends. The CDR3 region has the DNA TGCGCCGCCCCAGGGTATGGCTACACCTTC. It translates to CAAPGYGYTF.

This chain uses TRBV28 with TRBJ1-5; a possible D gene is TRBD1 (5 bases). CDR3 length: 14 residues. With 10 bases removed from V and 2 bases from J, the gap between germline ends came to 15 bases. Germline V gives CDR1 MDHEN, CDR2 SYDVKM. This CDR3 reads CATSVGGGNQPQHF. CDR3 bases: TGTGCCACTTCGGTCGGGGGAGGCAATCAGCCCCAGCATTTT.

This chain connects TRBV21-1 to TRBJ1-5; the table gives TRBD1 as D, unverified against the DNA. TRBV21-1 is flagged as a pseudogene. The CDR3 is 15 amino acids. CDR3 DNA sequence: TGTGCCAGATGCCCACAGGGGGCGCCCAGCCAGCCCCAGCATTTT. This translates into CARCPQGAPSQPQHF.

The chain links TRBV10-3 to TRBJ2-3, with 9 bases lining up with TRBD2. The V gene's germline CDR1 is ENHRY and CDR2 SYGVKD. CDR3 size: 17 residues. J gave up 3 bases and V 2 bases, and 9 bases lay outside the gene matches. CDR3 nucleotides: TGTGCCATCAGTGAGAGGGTCGGCGGGGGGGAAACAGATACGCAGTATTTT. As protein: CAISERVGGGETDTQYF.

The gene calls are TRBV7-6 and TRBJ2-4; 11 nucleotides align to TRBD1. With V trimmed by 1 base and J by 6 bases, 2 bases remained unmatched. The CDR3 extends over 15 amino acids. Per germline, CDR1 SGHVS and CDR2 FNYEAQ. The CDR3 region has the DNA TGTGCCAGCAGCTTAGATGGGACAGGGGGAAACATTCAGTACTTC. Its protein is CASSLDGTGGNIQYF.

The chain carries TRBV11-2 and TRBJ2-3, with D maybe TRBD2 (5 bases). CDR3 length: 12 amino acids. V lost 1 base and J lost 6, with 5 bases in between. Germline V lookup: CDR1 SGHAT, CDR2 FQNNGV. The CDR3, as DNA: TGTGCCAGCAGCTTAGGAGGGGATACGCAGTATTTT. As protein: CASSLGGDTQYF.

The CDR3 is CASSQGLRGLNQPQHF. Here the CDR3 DNA reads TGCGCCAGCAGCCAAGGCCTCAGGGGCCTGAATCAGCCCCAGCATTTT. V is TRBV4-1 and J is TRBJ1-5, with D maybe TRBD1 (6 bases). Per germline, CDR1 MGHRA and CDR2 YSYEKL. V lost 1 base to trimming and J lost 4 bases, with 14 bases between them. The CDR3 has 16 residues.

The chain couples TRBV10-2 to TRBJ1-1, with D possibly TRBD1 on 6 matching bases. With 6 bases removed from V and 4 bases from J, the gap between germline ends came to 9 bases. CDR1 and CDR2 from the germline V gene are WSHSY and SAAADI. CDR3 length equals 12 residues. For the CDR3, the DNA is TGCGCCAGCAGGCAAGGGGGCACTGAAGCTTTCTTT. It encodes CASRQGGTEAFF.

The J gene is TRBJ1-6, the V gene TRBV4-2; the match to TRBD1 covers 8 bases. Germline V gene data show CDR1 as LGHNA and CDR2 as YNFKEQ. The CDR3 has 16 amino acids. V lost 0 bases to trimming and J lost 8 bases; unmatched junction nucleotides: 6. The CDR3 sequence: CASSQEPAGGDSPLHF. CDR3 sequence (DNA): TGTGCCAGCAGCCAAGAGCCGGCAGGGGGCGATTCACCCCTCCACTTT.

The rearrangement uses TRBV21-1 and TRBJ2-3; TRBD1 is the table's D call, not checked against the DNA. TRBV21-1 is marked as a pseudogene. This CDR3 has 16 residues. The CDR3 loop reads CASILEGAPPADTQYF. DNA of the CDR3: TGTGCCAGCATCCTAGAGGGGGCGCCCCCGGCAGATACGCAGTATTTT.